Presented here are 21 T cell receptor beta chains from one specimen sequenced in a study of cytomegalovirus exposure and HLA in healthy donors. Use of 60 Vbeta and 13 Jbeta primers characterized the PCR. The protocol was immunoSEQ multiplex PCR, while the TCRdb copy is restricted to in-frame clones and leaves out a portion. The table has approximately 79,000 clones, around 79% seen once. Specimen: PBMCs. Receptor source: a middle-aged woman in good health and CMV-seropositive.

The chain employs TRBV6-4 and TRBJ2-1, with a possible D match to TRBD1 (5 bases). V was clipped by 2 bases and J by 2 bases, with 10 bases between them. The CDR3 is 15 amino acids. Germline V gene data show CDR1 as MRHNA and CDR2 as SNTAGT. For the CDR3, the DNA is TGTGCCAGCAGTGACGGGGCCGATCCCTACAATGAGCAGTTCTTC. Translated: CASSDGADPYNEQFF.

The CDR3 spells CASSLASGRQFF. In DNA form, the CDR3 reads TGTGCCAGCAGCTTGGCTAGCGGGCGGCAGTTCTTC. The gene calls are TRBV5-6 and TRBJ2-1; 8 positions match TRBD2. V lost 0 bases to trimming and J lost 12 bases; unmatched junction nucleotides: 2. Germline V gene data show CDR1 as SGHDT and CDR2 as YYEEEE. The CDR3 runs to 12 residues.

The chain recombines TRBV5-6 with TRBJ1-2, with D perhaps TRBD1 (6 bases). Per the germline V gene, CDR1 is SGHDT and CDR2 is YYEEEE. V was shortened by 4 bases and J by 8 bases, with 18 bases between the two germline ends. The CDR3 has 14 amino acids. The CDR3 spells CASSGGDRMWGYTF. The CDR3 nucleotides are TGTGCCAGCAGCGGGGGCGATCGGATGTGGGGCTACACCTTC.

The chain links TRBV7-6 to TRBJ2-7; possible D gene TRBD2, 6 bases. The V gene's germline CDR1 is SGHVS and CDR2 FNYEAQ. The CDR3 has 14 residues. V lost 0 bases and J lost 6, with 12 bases in between. CDR3 protein: CASSLAPSVLEQYF. The CDR3 coding sequence is TGTGCCAGCAGCTTAGCACCTAGCGTGCTCGAGCAGTACTTC.

The rearrangement uses TRBV2 and TRBJ2-3, with a weak D call TRBD1 (6 bases). Trimming left V 1 base short and J 2 bases short, with 10 bases between. The CDR3 spans 15 residues. CDR1 and CDR2 (germline): SNHLY, FYNNEI. CDR3 amino acids: CASSEGVGATDTQYF. The DNA of the CDR3 is TGTGCCAGCAGTGAAGGGGTGGGGGCCACAGATACGCAGTATTTT.

This chain uses TRBV11-2 with TRBJ1-1, with 12 nucleotides matching TRBD1. From germline, CDR1 is SGHAT and CDR2 FQNNGV. The CDR3 has 17 amino acids. V lost 1 base to trimming and J lost 4 bases; unmatched junction nucleotides: 7. The CDR3 DNA follows: TGTGCCAGCAGCTTAGTAAGGGGGACAGGGGGCCGCACTGAAGCTTTCTTT. Residues: CASSLVRGTGGRTEAFF.

V is TRBV6-1 and J is TRBJ1-2; 8 nucleotides align to TRBD1. Germline V gene lookup returns CDR1 MNHNS and CDR2 SASEGT. V dropped 6 bases and J dropped 2; count of bases not matched to a gene: 5. This CDR3 comprises 14 residues. For the CDR3, the DNA is TGTGCCAGCAGAGGACAGGGTTCAAACTATGGCTACACCTTC. Translated: CASRGQGSNYGYTF.

The V and J genes are TRBV5-1 and TRBJ2-2; possible D gene TRBD2, 6 bases. This CDR3 contains 17 residues. Deletions cut 4 bases from V and 3 bases from J, with 19 bases between. CDR1 is SGHRS and CDR2 is YFSETQ in the germline V gene. CDR3 in amino acids: CASSVGHRDSDTGELFF. CDR3 in DNA: TGCGCCAGCAGCGTTGGGCACCGGGACTCGGACACCGGGGAGCTGTTTTTT.

This clone was observed a handful of times. This sequence joins TRBV15 and TRBJ2-7; D may be TRBD2 (5 bases). V was clipped by 3 bases and J by 5 bases, with 14 bases between them. The CDR3 contains 14 residues. Germline V CDR1 and CDR2: LNHNV, YYDKDF (reference sequence). As DNA, the CDR3 is TGTGCCACCAGCAGGCTCACCGGGGTGGACGAGCAGTACTTC. It codes for CATSRLTGVDEQYF.

In its sample, this clone was seen a few times. This chain joins TRBV6-5 and TRBJ2-7, with TRBD1 matching 10 bases. Germline V lookup: CDR1 MNHEY, CDR2 SVGAGI. This CDR3 is 15 amino acids long. V was clipped by 0 bases and J by 4 bases; unmatched bases: 3. The chain's CDR3 is CASSYSGTGVYEQYF. In DNA, the CDR3 is TGTGCCAGCAGTTACTCCGGGACAGGGGTGTACGAGCAGTACTTC.

This chain uses TRBV29-1 with TRBJ2-3, with TRBD1 matching 9 bases. The ends lost 6 bases at V and 3 bases at J; junction bases unmatched: 7. This CDR3 is 14 amino acids long. Germline CDR1 and CDR2: SQVTM and ANQGSEA. CDR3 sequence (DNA): TGCAGCGTGGCCGGGACAGGGTTTACAGATACGCAGTATTTT. Protein product: CSVAGTGFTDTQYF.

This clone was picked up a small number of times. This chain connects TRBV5-1 to TRBJ2-7; 7 bases match TRBD1. J was trimmed by 0 bases and V by 3 bases; bases with no gene match: 6. The CDR3 consists of 15 residues. From germline, CDR1 is SGHRS and CDR2 YFSETQ. CDR3: CASSSRGQVSYEQYF. CDR3 in DNA: TGCGCCAGCAGCTCTAGAGGACAGGTCTCCTACGAGCAGTACTTC.

V is TRBV29-1 and J is TRBJ2-7; 15 positions agree with TRBD2. CDR3 size: 14 residues. V lost 0 bases to trimming and J lost 10 bases; unmatched junction nucleotides: 4. Germline V gene lookup returns CDR1 SQVTM and CDR2 ANQGSEA. The CDR3: CSVEDGTSGGIQYF. DNA for the CDR3: TGCAGCGTTGAAGATGGGACTAGCGGGGGGATACAGTACTTC.

This rearrangement joins TRBV9 to TRBJ2-1, with 12 positions matching TRBD2. After removal of 3 bases from V and 8 bases from J, the junction contained 12 bases not matched to a gene. The CDR3 is made up of 17 amino acids. Germline loops: CDR1 SGDLS, CDR2 YYNGEE. CDR3 DNA: TGTGCCAGCAGCGGGGGACCCGGGACTAGCGGGCCCGATGAGCAGTTCTTC. Protein sequence: CASSGGPGTSGPDEQFF.

V and J are TRBV16 and TRBJ2-2, with 11 bases identical to TRBD2. V was clipped by 1 base and J by 5 bases; unmatched bases: 9. Germline CDR1 and CDR2: KGHSY and FQNENV. The CDR3 consists of 18 residues. CDR3 sequence (DNA): TGTGCCAGCAGCCAATTTCTAGGAGGACTAGCGGGTACCGGGGAGCTGTTTTTT. As protein: CASSQFLGGLAGTGELFF.

The chain links TRBV19 to TRBJ1-5; 10 bases align to TRBD1. The germline V gene encodes CDR1 LNHDA and CDR2 SQIVND (reference sequence). This CDR3 is built from 17 residues. J lost 1 base, V lost 3 bases, and 6 bases had no gene match. CDR3: CASSIRDRGISNQPQHF. The DNA of the CDR3 is TGTGCCAGTAGTATCCGGGACAGGGGAATAAGCAATCAGCCCCAGCATTTT.

This clone has a handful of counts. The gene calls are TRBV7-8 and TRBJ1-5; D perhaps matches TRBD1 (5 bases). The CDR3 runs 16 residues. V dropped 6 bases and J dropped 3 bases, with 18 bases sitting between them. CDR1 is SGHVS and CDR2 is FQNEAQ in the germline V gene. CDR3 residues: CASRPLGGGNNQPQHF. In nucleotides, the CDR3 is TGTGCCAGCAGACCTCTAGGCGGGGGGAACAATCAGCCCCAGCATTTT.

This clone was observed a single time. The chain uses TRBV6-5 and TRBJ1-2, with D possibly matching TRBD1 (5 bases). The CDR3 is 15 amino acids. From germline, CDR1 is MNHEY and CDR2 SVGAGI. V shed 7 bases and J shed 1 base, with 16 bases lying between them. The DNA of the CDR3 is TGTGCCAGCAATCCAACAGGATTAGTTAACTATGGCTACACCTTC. It yields the protein CASNPTGLVNYGYTF.

This clone has more than one count but fewer than ten. The chain combines TRBV5-5 with TRBJ1-1; D is undetermined. The CDR3 length is 13 residues. Germline CDR1 is SGHKS and CDR2 is YYEKEE (reference sequence). V was clipped by 3 bases and J by 1 base, with 7 bases between them. This chain's CDR3 is CASSWNRNTEAFF. The DNA of the CDR3 is TGTGCCAGCAGCTGGAACAGGAACACTGAAGCTTTCTTT.

The J gene is TRBJ2-1, the V gene TRBV11-1; D not certain. Germline V gene lookup returns CDR1 SGHAT and CDR2 FQDESV (reference sequence). V was cut by 5 bases and J by 6 bases, with 14 bases left in between. CDR3 size: 14 residues. The CDR3, as DNA: TGTGCCAGCAGCCCTACGACTCGAGGCAATGAGCAGTTCTTC. Amino acid sequence: CASSPTTRGNEQFF.

This clone was recorded once. The chain carries TRBV30 and TRBJ1-5; 8 positions match TRBD1. Germline CDR1 is GTSNPN and CDR2 is SVGIG (reference sequence). The CDR3 has 12 amino acids. Germline trimming cut 6 bases from V and 5 bases from J; bases unmatched to any gene: 3. CDR3 coding DNA: TGTGCCTGCCAACAGGGGGATCAGCCCCAGCATTTT. The encoded protein is CACQQGDQPQHF.